This T cell receptor (beta chain) appears in the sequencing data of a study of OX40 agonist ivuxolimab in advanced cancers. Overall study: The study gave patients intravenous ivuxolimab at 0.01 to 10 mg/kg every 2 weeks.

Deletions cut 5 bases from V and 4 bases from J, with 12 bases between. The CDR3 has 13 residues. Germline-derived CDR1 and CDR2 are GTSNPN and SVGIG (reference sequence). The data were produced by immunoSEQ multiplex PCR, yet TCRdb's version contains in-frame clones alone and is incomplete. In the table there are under 70,000 clones, 92% of which are singletons. A history of autoimmune disease or systemic immunosuppression excluded patients. This chain uses TRBV30 with TRBJ1-3; D remains unclear. The receptor was derived from an adult with an advanced solid tumor such as melanoma, head and neck, liver or kidney cancer. The specimen comprised CD4+ or CD8+ T cells sorted from blood, sampled in a trial of the OX40 agonist ivuxolimab. The CDR3 DNA follows: TGTGCCTGGGGGTTGAGGCTAGGAAACACCATATATTTT. Translating gives CAWGLRLGNTIYF. Full variable domain (rest looked up from reference TRBV30 and TRBJ1-3): SQTIHQWPATLVQPVGSPLSLECTVEGTSNPNLYWYRQAAGRGLQLLFYSVGIGQISSEVPQNLSASRPQDRQFILSSKKLLLSDSGFYLCAWGLRLGNTIYFGEGSWLTVV.